The following is a TCR beta chain sequence with its context. The antigen remains unidentified. This record belongs to a study of blood T cells in healthy people across ages. Study-level results: Leaving the PBMCs unsorted stopped any conclusive comparison of naive versus antigen-experienced cells.

It was with a sample-barcoded 5' primer and a J-beta primer mix that a second PCR of roughly 7 to 12 cycles was run. Per-sample output comprised a minimum of 2.5 million paired-end reads containing CDR3. In TCRdb, the 5' RACE reads were re-called with MiXCR into one record per CDR3 protein. The data contain hundreds of thousands of distinct CDR3 sequences, about 61% of them seen just once; the ten biggest clones take up roughly 24%. Germline CDR1 is SNHLY and CDR2 is FYNNEI. The V gene end was trimmed by 7 bases and the J gene end by 1 base; junction bases not matched to a gene: 4. The CDR3 runs 14 residues.

The sample was blood. The sequence was obtained from a man aged 35-49 years in good health. This chain uses TRBV2 with TRBJ2-5; 9 bases line up with TRBD2. Here the CDR3 DNA reads TGTGCCAGCATTGTTAGCGGGGGCCAAGAGACCCAGTACTTC. It translates to CASIVSGGQETQYF.